The 22 T cell receptor beta chains listed next were all sequenced from one sample in a study of vaccination effects on CD4 cells after COVID-19. Before sequencing, viral peptide pools were used by the ViraFEST assay to expand antigen-specific CD4+ T cells. The culture ran for less than 12 days, and then CD4+ T cells were isolated. Absence of prior SARS-CoV-2 infection characterized the vaccine recipients, who showed negative nucleocapsid antibodies. Antigen specificity for these receptors is unknown. Generated by immunoSEQ multiplex PCR, the TCRdb table keeps only in-frame clones and is missing some. Among roughly 42,000 clones listed, under 75% were seen once. Sequenced material: CD4+ T cells from PBMCs cultured with HCoV-OC43 spike peptides, taken before COVID-19 vaccination. Subset here: HCoV-OC43 spike overlapping peptide pool stimulation. The receptor source for this set is a human donor who received a COVID-19 vaccine.

The sample holds a few counts of this clone. The chain is built from TRBV29-1 and TRBJ1-1; D call uncertain. V was pared by 4 bases and J by 5 bases, with 17 bases between. Germline V gene lookup returns CDR1 SQVTM and CDR2 ANQGSEA. This CDR3 is 14 amino acids long. CDR3 region: CSVGTGERETEAFF. The CDR3 DNA reads as TGCAGCGTTGGAACTGGGGAGCGGGAGACTGAAGCTTTCTTT. The variable domain in full, with the rest retrieved from reference TRBV29-1 and TRBJ1-1, is SAVISQKPSRDICQRGTSLTIQCQVDSQVTMMFWYRQQPGQSLTLIATANQGSEATYESGFVIDKFPISRPNLTFSTLTVSNMSPEDSSIYLCSVGTGERETEAFFGQGTRLTVV.

This clone was picked up one time. V gene TRBV2 combines with J gene TRBJ2-7, with a weak D call TRBD1 (5 bases). The CDR3 is made up of 12 amino acids. The V gene's germline CDR1 is SNHLY and CDR2 FYNNEI. V was pared by 8 bases and J by 0 bases, with 8 bases between. CDR3 bases: TGTGCCAGCTACAGGAGCTCCTACGAGCAGTACTTC. Translated: CASYRSSYEQYF.

The CDR3 reads CASSLASGNLYGYTF. The CDR3 DNA is TGTGCCAGCAGCTTAGCGAGCGGCAACCTCTATGGCTACACCTTC. The J gene is TRBJ1-2, the V gene TRBV7-2, with D hard to call. This CDR3 is built from 15 residues. CDR1 is SGHTA, CDR2 FQGNSA, per germline. Trimming took off 0 bases at V and 4 bases at J, with 12 bases between the two ends.

This chain connects TRBV7-9 to TRBJ2-1; the D call may be TRBD1 or TRBD2 (5 bases each). The V gene lost 5 bases and the J gene lost 5 bases, with 13 bases spanning the gap. The CDR3 consists of 14 residues. The germline gives CDR1 SEHNR, CDR2 FQNEAQ (reference sequence). The CDR3 region has the DNA TGTGCCAGCAGCCAAACCGGGACCCACAATGAGCAGTTCTTC. Encoded protein: CASSQTGTHNEQFF.

The chain recombines TRBV6-5 with TRBJ2-7, with D tentatively TRBD1 (7 bases). Germline-derived CDR1 and CDR2 are MNHEY and SVGAGI. This CDR3 is built from 16 residues. Trimming took 0 bases from V and 0 from J, leaving 12 bases between them. The CDR3 protein is CASSYSPGGNSYEQYF. In DNA, the CDR3 is TGTGCCAGCAGTTACTCCCCAGGGGGGAACTCCTACGAGCAGTACTTC.

The CDR3 region is CASSQERGKGRDTEAFF. Here the CDR3 DNA reads TGTGCCAGCAGCCAAGAAAGAGGGAAGGGTAGGGACACTGAAGCTTTCTTT. The V call is TRBV3-1 (or the pseudogene TRBV3-2), the J call TRBJ1-1; D is undetermined. This CDR3 is 17 amino acids long. V lost 0 bases to trimming and J lost 3 bases, with 17 bases between them. Per germline, CDR1 LGHDT and CDR2 YNNKEL (reference sequence).

This clone was seen a single time. V gene TRBV6-5 combines with J gene TRBJ2-1; D gene uncertain. Germline V gene data show CDR1 as MNHEY and CDR2 as SVGAGI. The CDR3 length is 15 residues. V lost 8 bases to trimming and J lost 6 bases, with 20 bases between them. As DNA, the CDR3 is TGTGCCAGCGGCCCCCCCAACGGTTTCCTCAATGAGCAGTTCTTC. This translates into CASGPPNGFLNEQFF.

The chain joins TRBV24-1 to TRBJ1-2; D is ambiguous. CDR1 is KGHDR and CDR2 is SFDVKD in the germline V gene. Trimming shortened V by 2 bases and J by 0 bases, and 0 bases separated the two germline ends. The CDR3 covers 12 residues. The CDR3 bases are TGTGCCACCAGTGATTCTAACTATGGCTACACCTTC. Its translation is CATSDSNYGYTF.

The chain recombines TRBV15 with TRBJ1-4, with D tentatively TRBD1 (5 bases). The CDR3 totals 17 residues. The V gene's germline CDR1 is LNHNV and CDR2 YYDKDF (reference sequence). The V end lost 1 base, the J end lost 0 bases, and 12 bases lay between the germline ends. This CDR3 reads CATSRGGTSTTNEKLFF. In DNA form, the CDR3 reads TGTGCCACCAGCAGAGGGGGGACCTCCACAACTAATGAAAAACTGTTTTTT. Looking up the rest from reference TRBV15 and TRBJ1-4 gives the full variable domain: DAMVIQNPRYQVTQFGKPVTLSCSQTLNHNVMYWYQQKSSQAPKLLFHYYDKDFNNEADTPDNFQSRRPNTSFCFLDIRSPGLGDTAMYLCATSRGGTSTTNEKLFFGSGTQLSVL.

This clone has only a few counts. The genes are TRBV7-2 and TRBJ2-3, with D perhaps TRBD2 (5 bases). This CDR3 is built from 14 residues. Germline V gene lookup returns CDR1 SGHTA and CDR2 FQGNSA. V gave up 1 base and J gave up 2 bases, with 7 bases separating them. CDR3 in DNA: TGTGCCAGCAGCTTAGGACTACACACAGATACGCAGTATTTT. Protein: CASSLGLHTDTQYF.

This chain connects TRBV18 to TRBJ2-7; weak D call: TRBD2 (6 bases). Per germline, CDR1 KGHSH and CDR2 LQKENI. V was clipped by 2 bases and J by 5 bases, with 19 bases between them. The CDR3 has 16 amino acids. The CDR3 sequence: CASSPVPGGGSHEQYF. As DNA, the CDR3 is TGTGCCAGCTCACCAGTCCCCGGGGGTGGTTCCCACGAGCAGTACTTC.

The rearrangement joins TRBV28 to TRBJ1-6; D is unresolved. Germline V gene lookup returns CDR1 MDHEN and CDR2 SYDVKM. The CDR3 covers 13 residues. V lost 7 bases and J 4 bases, leaving 8 bases between the germline ends. The DNA for the CDR3 is TGTGCCAGCAAGGGCAGTTATAATTCACCCCTCCACTTT. It yields the protein CASKGSYNSPLHF.

The genes are TRBV19 and TRBJ1-2; TRBD1 is a possible D gene (6 bases). The CDR3 extends over 17 amino acids. CDR1 LNHDA and CDR2 SQIVND come from the germline V gene (reference sequence). Deletions cut 4 bases from V and 4 bases from J, with 22 bases between. CDR3 in amino acids: CASSTSQGGGPIYGYTF. CDR3 bases: TGTGCCAGTAGTACGTCTCAGGGAGGGGGGCCCATCTATGGCTACACCTTC.

The CDR3 coding sequence is TGTGCCAGCAGCCAGGGACAGGACACAGATACGCAGTATTTT. It yields the protein CASSQGQDTDTQYF. This chain links TRBV5-4 with TRBJ2-3; 8 positions agree with TRBD1. The CDR3 contains 14 residues. Trimming took 4 bases from V and 2 from J; bases not matched to a gene: 3. The V gene's germline CDR1 is SGHNT and CDR2 YYREEE (reference sequence).

This clone was seen only a few times. The rearrangement joins TRBV7-9 to TRBJ1-2, with D tentatively TRBD1 (5 bases). Trimming took 1 base from V and 2 from J, leaving 8 bases between them. CDR3 length: 14 residues. Per germline, CDR1 SEHNR and CDR2 FQNEAQ (reference sequence). CDR3 DNA: TGTGCCAGCAGCTTAGGTCAGGGAAACTATGGCTACACCTTC. Protein: CASSLGQGNYGYTF.

The chain links TRBV29-1 to TRBJ1-1, with 8 bases fitting TRBD1. Germline CDR1 and CDR2: SQVTM and ANQGSEA. V trimming: 6 bases; J trimming: 0 bases; junction bases outside the gene matches: 3. This CDR3 comprises 13 residues. The DNA for the CDR3 is TGCAGCGTCCGGACAGGGTTGAACACTGAAGCTTTCTTT. Its protein product is CSVRTGLNTEAFF.

The chain carries TRBV28 and TRBJ1-5; D perhaps matches TRBD1 (5 bases). V gave up 3 bases and J gave up 9 bases, with 18 bases separating them. This CDR3 is built from 15 residues. Looked up from germline, CDR1 is MDHEN and CDR2 is SYDVKM. The CDR3 loop is CASSFGGVKMRPQHF. CDR3 coding DNA: TGTGCCAGCAGTTTTGGGGGGGTGAAGATGAGGCCCCAGCATTTT.

This chain links TRBV18 with TRBJ1-1, with a weak D call TRBD1 (6 bases). Germline CDR1 and CDR2: KGHSH and LQKENI. The CDR3 totals 12 residues. Trimming took 1 base from V and 8 from J, leaving 8 bases between them. The CDR3 loop reads CASSPRTDEAFF. CDR3 coding DNA: TGTGCCAGCTCACCACGGACAGACGAAGCTTTCTTT.

J is TRBJ2-2 and V is TRBV5-1; no definite D call. CDR3 length: 15 residues. Germline lookup yields CDR1 SGHRS and CDR2 YFSETQ. Trimming stripped 0 bases from V and 0 bases from J, with 6 bases between. Here the CDR3 DNA reads TGCGCCAGCAGCTTGGCATCTACGAACACCGGGGAGCTGTTTTTT. Translation: CASSLASTNTGELFF.

This clone was counted once. The CDR3 reads CASSLTGGYTF. The CDR3 DNA reads TGTGCCAGCAGCTTAACAGGTGGCTACACCTTC. The chain links TRBV7-9 to TRBJ1-2; tentatively, D is TRBD1 (5 bases). The V gene's germline CDR1 is SEHNR and CDR2 FQNEAQ (reference sequence). The length of the CDR3 is 11 residues. V shed 2 bases and J shed 7 bases, with 5 bases lying between them.

V usage is TRBV7-8 and J usage is TRBJ1-3; no reliable D call. The V gene lost 4 bases and the J gene lost 0 bases, with 4 bases spanning the gap. Germline V lookup: CDR1 SGHVS, CDR2 FQNEAQ. The CDR3 length is 13 residues. The CDR3 loop reads CASSSTSGNTIYF. CDR3 DNA sequence: TGTGCCAGCAGCTCGACCTCTGGAAACACCATATATTTT.

The V gene is TRBV27, the J gene TRBJ2-1, with TRBD2 matching 10 bases. The V segment lost 6 bases and the J segment 4 bases; nucleotides outside the gene matches: 9. The CDR3 runs 16 residues. Germline assignment: CDR1 MNHEY and CDR2 SMNVEV (reference sequence). The CDR3 loop is CASRRPGLATYNEQFF. The CDR3 DNA is TGTGCCAGCAGAAGACCGGGACTAGCGACATACAATGAGCAGTTCTTC.